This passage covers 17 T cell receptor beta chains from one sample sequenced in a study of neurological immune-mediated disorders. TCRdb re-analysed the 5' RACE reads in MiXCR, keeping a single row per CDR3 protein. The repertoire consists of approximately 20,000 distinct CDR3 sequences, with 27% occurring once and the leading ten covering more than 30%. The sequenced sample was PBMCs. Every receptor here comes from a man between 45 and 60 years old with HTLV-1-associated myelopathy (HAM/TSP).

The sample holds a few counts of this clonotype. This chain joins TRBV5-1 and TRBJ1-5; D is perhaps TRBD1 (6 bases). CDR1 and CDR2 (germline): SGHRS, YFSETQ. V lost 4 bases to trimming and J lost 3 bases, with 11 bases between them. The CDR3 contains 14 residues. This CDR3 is CASSPQGINQPQHF. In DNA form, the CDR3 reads TGCGCCAGCAGCCCACAGGGTATCAATCAGCCCCAGCATTTT.

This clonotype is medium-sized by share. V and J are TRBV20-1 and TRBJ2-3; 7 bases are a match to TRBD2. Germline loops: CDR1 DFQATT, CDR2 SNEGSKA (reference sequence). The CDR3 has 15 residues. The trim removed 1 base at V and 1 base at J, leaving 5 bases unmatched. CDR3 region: CSARVSGVGTDTQYF. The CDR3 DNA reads TGCAGTGCTAGAGTGAGCGGGGTGGGCACAGATACGCAGTATTTT.

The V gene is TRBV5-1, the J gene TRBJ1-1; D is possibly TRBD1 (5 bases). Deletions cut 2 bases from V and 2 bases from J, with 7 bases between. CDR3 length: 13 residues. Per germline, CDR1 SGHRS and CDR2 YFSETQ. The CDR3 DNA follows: TGCGCCAGCAGCTTCAGGGACAACACTGAAGCTTTCTTT. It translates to CASSFRDNTEAFF.

The CDR3 region has the DNA TGCGCCAGCAGCTTGTTCGCGGGGGGGCTCGACGGGGAGCTGTTTTTT. Encoded protein: CASSLFAGGLDGELFF. V is TRBV5-1 and J is TRBJ2-2; 9 bases match TRBD2. Unmatched junction bases numbered 8, after V lost 1 base and J lost 7 bases. Germline CDR1 is SGHRS and CDR2 is YFSETQ. The length of the CDR3 is 16 residues.

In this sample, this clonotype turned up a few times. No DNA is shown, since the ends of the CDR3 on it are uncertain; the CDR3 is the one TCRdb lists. CDR3 sequence: CSARYYIGIEQFFGPGTLGYGYTF. The chain has TRBV20-1 and TRBJ1-2; the table's D call, TRBD1, has no DNA check behind it. The CDR3 has 24 residues if both end residues are counted. The germline V gene encodes CDR1 DFQATT and CDR2 SNEGSKA (reference sequence).

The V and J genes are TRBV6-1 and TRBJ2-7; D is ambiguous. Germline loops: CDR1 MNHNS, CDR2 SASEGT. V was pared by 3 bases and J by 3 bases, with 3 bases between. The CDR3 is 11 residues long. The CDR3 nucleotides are TGTGCCAGCAGTGACGTCTACGAGCAGTACTTC. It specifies CASSDVYEQYF.

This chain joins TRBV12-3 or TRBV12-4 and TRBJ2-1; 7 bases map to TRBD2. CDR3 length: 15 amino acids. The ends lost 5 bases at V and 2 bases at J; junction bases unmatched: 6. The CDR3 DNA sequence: TGTGCCAGCAGTGTCCCCGGGACTACCTACAATGAGCAGTTCTTC. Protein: CASSVPGTTYNEQFF.

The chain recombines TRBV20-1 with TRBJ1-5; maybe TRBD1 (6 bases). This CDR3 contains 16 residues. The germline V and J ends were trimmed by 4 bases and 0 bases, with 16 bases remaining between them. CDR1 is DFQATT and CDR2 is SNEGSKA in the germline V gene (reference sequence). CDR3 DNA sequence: TGCAGTGCTACCCGCCCCGGACAGAGTAGCAATCAGCCCCAGCATTTT. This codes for CSATRPGQSSNQPQHF.

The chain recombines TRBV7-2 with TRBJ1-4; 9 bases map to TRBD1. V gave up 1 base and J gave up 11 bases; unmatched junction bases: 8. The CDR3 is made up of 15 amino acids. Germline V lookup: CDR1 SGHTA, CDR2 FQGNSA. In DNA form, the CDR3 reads TGTGCCAGCAGCTTAGTAGGACAGGGGTCTGGGAAACTGTTTTTT. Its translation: CASSLVGQGSGKLFF.

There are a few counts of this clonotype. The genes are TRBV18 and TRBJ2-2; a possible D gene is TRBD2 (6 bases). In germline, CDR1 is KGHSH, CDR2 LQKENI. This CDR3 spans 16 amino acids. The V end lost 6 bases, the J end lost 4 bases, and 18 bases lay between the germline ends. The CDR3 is CASSPSGTPSTGELFF. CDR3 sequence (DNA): TGTGCCAGCTCTCCCTCCGGGACTCCCTCCACCGGGGAGCTGTTTTTT.

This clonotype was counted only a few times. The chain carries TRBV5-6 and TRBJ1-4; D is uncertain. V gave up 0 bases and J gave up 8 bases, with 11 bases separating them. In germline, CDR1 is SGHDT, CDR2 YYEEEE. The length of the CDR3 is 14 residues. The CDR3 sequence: CASSLAQSLEKLFF. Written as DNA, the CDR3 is TGTGCCAGCAGCTTGGCCCAGAGTTTAGAAAAACTGTTTTTT.

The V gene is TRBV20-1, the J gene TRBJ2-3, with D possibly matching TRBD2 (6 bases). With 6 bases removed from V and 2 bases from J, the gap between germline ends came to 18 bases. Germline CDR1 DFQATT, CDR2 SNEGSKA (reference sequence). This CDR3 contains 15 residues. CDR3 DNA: TGCAGTGCCACCAGGGACTCGGGATACACAGATACGCAGTATTTT. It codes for CSATRDSGYTDTQYF.

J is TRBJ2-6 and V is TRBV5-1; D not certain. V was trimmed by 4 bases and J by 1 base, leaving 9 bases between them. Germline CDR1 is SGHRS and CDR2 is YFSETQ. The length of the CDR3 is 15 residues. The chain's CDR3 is CASSPVVSGANVLTF. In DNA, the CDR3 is TGCGCCAGCAGCCCGGTAGTATCTGGGGCCAACGTCCTGACTTTC.

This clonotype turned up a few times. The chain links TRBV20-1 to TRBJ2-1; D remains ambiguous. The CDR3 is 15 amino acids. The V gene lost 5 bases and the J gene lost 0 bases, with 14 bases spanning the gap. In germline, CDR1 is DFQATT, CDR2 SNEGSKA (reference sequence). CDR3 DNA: TGCAGTGCTCTCCGACTGGAGAGCTCCTACAATGAGCAGTTCTTC. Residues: CSALRLESSYNEQFF.

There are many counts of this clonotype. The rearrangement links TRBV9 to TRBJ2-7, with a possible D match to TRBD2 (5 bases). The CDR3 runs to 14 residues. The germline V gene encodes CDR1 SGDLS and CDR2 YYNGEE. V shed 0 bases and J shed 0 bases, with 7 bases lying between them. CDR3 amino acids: CASSVDAGSYEQYF. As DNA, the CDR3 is TGTGCCAGCAGCGTAGATGCGGGCTCCTACGAGCAGTACTTC.

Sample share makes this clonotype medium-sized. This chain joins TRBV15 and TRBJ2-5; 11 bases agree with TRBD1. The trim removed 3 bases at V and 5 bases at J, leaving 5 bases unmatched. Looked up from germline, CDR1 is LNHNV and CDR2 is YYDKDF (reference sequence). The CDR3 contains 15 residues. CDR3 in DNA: TGTGCCACCAGCAGGAAGGACAGGGGGCTGGAGACCCAGTACTTC. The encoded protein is CATSRKDRGLETQYF.

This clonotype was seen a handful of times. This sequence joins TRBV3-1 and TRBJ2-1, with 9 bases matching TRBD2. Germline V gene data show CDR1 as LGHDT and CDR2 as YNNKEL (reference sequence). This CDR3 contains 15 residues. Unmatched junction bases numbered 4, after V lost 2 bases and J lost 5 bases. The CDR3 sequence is CASSQLRGGNNEQFF. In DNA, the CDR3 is TGTGCCAGCAGCCAATTGCGGGGGGGAAACAATGAGCAGTTCTTC.